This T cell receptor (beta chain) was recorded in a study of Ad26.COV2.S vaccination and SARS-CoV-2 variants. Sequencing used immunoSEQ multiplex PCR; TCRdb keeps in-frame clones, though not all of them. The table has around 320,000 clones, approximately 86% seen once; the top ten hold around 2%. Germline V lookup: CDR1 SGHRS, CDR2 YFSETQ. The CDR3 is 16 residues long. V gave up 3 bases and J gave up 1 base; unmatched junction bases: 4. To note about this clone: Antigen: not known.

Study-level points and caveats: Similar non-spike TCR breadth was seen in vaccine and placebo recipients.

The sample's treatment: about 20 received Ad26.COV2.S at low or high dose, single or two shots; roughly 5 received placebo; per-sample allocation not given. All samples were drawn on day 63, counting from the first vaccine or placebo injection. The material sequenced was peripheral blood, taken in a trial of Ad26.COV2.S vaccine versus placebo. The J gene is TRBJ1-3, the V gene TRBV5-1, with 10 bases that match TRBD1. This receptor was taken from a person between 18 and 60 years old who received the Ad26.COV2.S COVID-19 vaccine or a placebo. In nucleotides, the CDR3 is TGCGCCAGCAGCTACAGACAGGGGGCTTCTGGAAACACCATATATTTT. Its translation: CASSYRQGASGNTIYF.